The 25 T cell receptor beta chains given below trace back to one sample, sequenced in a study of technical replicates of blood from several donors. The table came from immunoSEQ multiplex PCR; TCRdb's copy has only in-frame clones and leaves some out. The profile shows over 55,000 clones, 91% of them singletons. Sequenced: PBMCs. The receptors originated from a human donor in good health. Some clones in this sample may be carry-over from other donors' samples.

CDR3 in DNA: TGTGCCAGCAGCCGGGTGGCAGGGGGAGACTATGGCTACACCTTC. Translation gives CASSRVAGGDYGYTF. The J gene is TRBJ1-2, the V gene TRBV4-2; 7 bases line up with TRBD1. The germline V gene encodes CDR1 LGHNA and CDR2 YNFKEQ. Trimming cost V 4 bases and J 3 bases; bases outside gene matches: 8. The CDR3 covers 15 residues.

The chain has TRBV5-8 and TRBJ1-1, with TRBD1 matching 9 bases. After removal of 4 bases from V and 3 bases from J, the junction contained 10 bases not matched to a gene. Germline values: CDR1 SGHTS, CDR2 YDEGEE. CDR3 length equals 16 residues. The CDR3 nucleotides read TGTGCCAGCAGCCGGATCCCGACAGGGGGGTACACTGAAGCTTTCTTT. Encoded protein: CASSRIPTGGYTEAFF. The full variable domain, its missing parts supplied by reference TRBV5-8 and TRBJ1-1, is EAGVTQSPTHLIKTRGQQATLRCSPISGHTSVYWYQQALGLGLQFLLWYDEGEERNRGNFPPRFSGRQFPNYSSELNVNALELEDSALYLCASSRIPTGGYTEAFFGQGTRLTVV.

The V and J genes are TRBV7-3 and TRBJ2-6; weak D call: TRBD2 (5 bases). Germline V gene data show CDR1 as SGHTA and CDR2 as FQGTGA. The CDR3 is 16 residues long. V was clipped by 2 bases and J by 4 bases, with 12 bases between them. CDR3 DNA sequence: TGTGCCAGCAGCTTATATCTGGGAGCGGGGGCCAACGTCCTGACTTTC. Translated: CASSLYLGAGANVLTF. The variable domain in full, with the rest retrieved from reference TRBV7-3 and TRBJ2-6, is GAGVSQTPSNKVTEKGKYVELRCDPISGHTALYWYRQSLGQGPEFLIYFQGTGAADDSGLPNDRFFAVRPEGSVSTLKIQRTERGDSAVYLCASSLYLGAGANVLTFGAGSRLTVL.

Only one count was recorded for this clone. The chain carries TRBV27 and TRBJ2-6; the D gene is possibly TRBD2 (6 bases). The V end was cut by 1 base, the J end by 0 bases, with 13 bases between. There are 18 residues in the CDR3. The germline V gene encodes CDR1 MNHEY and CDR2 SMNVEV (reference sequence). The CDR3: CASSLWGVVSSGANVLTF. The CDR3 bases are TGTGCCAGCAGTTTATGGGGGGTCGTAAGCTCTGGGGCCAACGTCCTGACTTTC.

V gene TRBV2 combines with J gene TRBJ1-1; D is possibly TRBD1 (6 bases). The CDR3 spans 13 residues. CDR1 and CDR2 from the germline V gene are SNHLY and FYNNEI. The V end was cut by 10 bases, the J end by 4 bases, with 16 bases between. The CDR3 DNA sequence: TGTGCCACCGAGGCAAGGGGGAGCACTGAAGCTTTCTTT. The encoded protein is CATEARGSTEAFF.

The CDR3 region is CASSREAGETQYF. In DNA, the CDR3 is TGTGCCAGCAGCCGGGAGGCAGGCGAGACCCAGTACTTC. The rearrangement links TRBV4-2 to TRBJ2-5; TRBD2 is a possible D gene (6 bases). The CDR3 has 13 residues. V shed 4 bases and J shed 5 bases, with 11 bases lying between them. The germline gives CDR1 LGHNA, CDR2 YNFKEQ.

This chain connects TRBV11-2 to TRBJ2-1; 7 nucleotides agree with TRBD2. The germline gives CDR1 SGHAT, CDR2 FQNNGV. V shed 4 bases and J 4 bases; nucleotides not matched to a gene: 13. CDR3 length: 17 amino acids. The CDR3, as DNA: TGTGCCAGCAGCTCCGCCTGGACTAGTGGTGCTTACAATGAGCAGTTCTTC. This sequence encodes CASSSAWTSGAYNEQFF. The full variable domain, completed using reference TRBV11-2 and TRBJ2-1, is EAGVAQSPRYKIIEKRQSVAFWCNPISGHATLYWYQQILGQGPKLLIQFQNNGVVDDSQLPKDRFSAERLKGVDSTLKIQPAKLEDSAVYLCASSSAWTSGAYNEQFFGPGTRLTVL.

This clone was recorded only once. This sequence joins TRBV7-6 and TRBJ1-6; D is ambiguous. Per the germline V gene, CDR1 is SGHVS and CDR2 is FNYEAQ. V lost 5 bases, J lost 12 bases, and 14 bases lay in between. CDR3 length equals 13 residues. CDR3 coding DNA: TGTGCCAGCAGCCTTGGCGGGTTGGAACCCCTCCACTTT. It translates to CASSLGGLEPLHF.

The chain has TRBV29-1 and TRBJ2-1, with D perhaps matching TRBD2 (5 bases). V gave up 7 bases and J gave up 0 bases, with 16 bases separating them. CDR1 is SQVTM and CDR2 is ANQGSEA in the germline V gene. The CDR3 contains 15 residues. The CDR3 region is CSADLAYSSYNEQFF. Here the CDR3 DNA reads TGCAGCGCGGACTTAGCGTACAGCTCCTACAATGAGCAGTTCTTC.

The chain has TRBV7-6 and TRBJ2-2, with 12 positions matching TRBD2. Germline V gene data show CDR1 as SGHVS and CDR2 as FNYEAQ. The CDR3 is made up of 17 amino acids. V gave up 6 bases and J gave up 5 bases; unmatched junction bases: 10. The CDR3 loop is CASSPAPSGRGTGELFF. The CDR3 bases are TGTGCCAGCAGTCCAGCCCCTAGCGGGAGGGGAACCGGGGAGCTGTTTTTT.

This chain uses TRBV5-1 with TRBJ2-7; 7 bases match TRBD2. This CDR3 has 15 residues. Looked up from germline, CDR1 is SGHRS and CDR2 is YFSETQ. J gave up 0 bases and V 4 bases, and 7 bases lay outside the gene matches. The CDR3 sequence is CASSRSGESSYEQYF. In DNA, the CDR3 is TGCGCCAGCAGCCGCAGCGGGGAGAGCTCCTACGAGCAGTACTTC.

For the CDR3, the DNA is TGTGCCAGCAGCTTAGTCACAGGATCGAAGACCCAGTACTTC. It codes for CASSLVTGSKTQYF. This chain uses TRBV7-6 with TRBJ2-5; the D gene is possibly TRBD1 (5 bases). The CDR3 is made up of 14 amino acids. Germline-derived CDR1 and CDR2 are SGHVS and FNYEAQ. V lost 1 base to trimming and J lost 6 bases, with 12 bases between them.

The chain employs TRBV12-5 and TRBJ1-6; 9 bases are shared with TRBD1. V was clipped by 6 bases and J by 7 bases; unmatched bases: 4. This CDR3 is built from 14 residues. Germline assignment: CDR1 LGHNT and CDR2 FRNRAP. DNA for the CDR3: TGTGCTAGTGGCCTGGACAGGGGAAATTCACCCCTCCACTTT. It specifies CASGLDRGNSPLHF.

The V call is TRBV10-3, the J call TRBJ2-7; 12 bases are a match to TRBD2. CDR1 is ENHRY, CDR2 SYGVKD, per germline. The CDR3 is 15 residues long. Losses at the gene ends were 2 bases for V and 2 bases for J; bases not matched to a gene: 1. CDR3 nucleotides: TGTGCCATCAGTGAGCCTAGCGGGGGGGCCTACGAGCAGTACTTC. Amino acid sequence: CAISEPSGGAYEQYF.

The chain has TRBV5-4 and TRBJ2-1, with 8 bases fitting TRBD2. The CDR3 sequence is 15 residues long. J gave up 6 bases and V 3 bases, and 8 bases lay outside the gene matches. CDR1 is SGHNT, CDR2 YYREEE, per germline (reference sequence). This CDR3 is CASSWGGTRANEQFF. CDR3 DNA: TGTGCCAGCAGCTGGGGAGGGACTAGGGCCAATGAGCAGTTCTTC.

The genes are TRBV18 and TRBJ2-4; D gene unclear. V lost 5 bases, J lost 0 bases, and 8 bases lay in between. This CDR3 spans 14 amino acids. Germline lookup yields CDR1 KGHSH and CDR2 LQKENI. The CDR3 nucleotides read TGTGCCAGCTCAGAACAGACAGCCAAAAACATTCAGTACTTC. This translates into CASSEQTAKNIQYF. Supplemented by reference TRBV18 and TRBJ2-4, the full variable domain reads NAGVMQNPRHLVRRRGQEARLRCSPMKGHSHVYWYRQLPEEGLKFMVYLQKENIIDESGMPKERFSAEFPKEGPSILRIQQVVRGDSAAYFCASSEQTAKNIQYFGAGTRLSVL.

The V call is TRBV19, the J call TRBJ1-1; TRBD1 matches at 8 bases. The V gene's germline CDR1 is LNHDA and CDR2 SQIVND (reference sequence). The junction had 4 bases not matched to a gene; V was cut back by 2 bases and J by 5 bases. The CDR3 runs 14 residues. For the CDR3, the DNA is TGTGCCAGTAGTATAAGCAGGGGGCTTACTGAAGCTTTCTTT. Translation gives CASSISRGLTEAFF.

In DNA form, the CDR3 reads TGCGCCAGCAGCCAACAAGTCGGGAGAAGCACAGATACGCAGTATTTT. Residues: CASSQQVGRSTDTQYF. V is TRBV4-3 and J is TRBJ2-3, with TRBD2 as a possible D gene (6 bases). Trimming shortened V by 2 bases and J by 0 bases, and 12 bases separated the two germline ends. Per germline, CDR1 LGHNA and CDR2 YSLEER. This CDR3 is 16 amino acids long.

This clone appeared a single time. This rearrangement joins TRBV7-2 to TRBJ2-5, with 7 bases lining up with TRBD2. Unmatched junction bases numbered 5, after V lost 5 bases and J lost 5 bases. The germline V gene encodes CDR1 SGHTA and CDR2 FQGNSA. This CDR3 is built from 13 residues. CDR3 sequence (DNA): TGTGCCAGCAGCCCACTAGCGCCGGAGACCCAGTACTTC. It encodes CASSPLAPETQYF.

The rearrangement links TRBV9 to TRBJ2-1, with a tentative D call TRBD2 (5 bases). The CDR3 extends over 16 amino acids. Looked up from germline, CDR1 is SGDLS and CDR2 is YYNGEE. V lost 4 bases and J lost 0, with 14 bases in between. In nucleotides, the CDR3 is TGTGCCAGCAGCCTGCTCGGCGGGCTCTCCTACAATGAGCAGTTCTTC. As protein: CASSLLGGLSYNEQFF.

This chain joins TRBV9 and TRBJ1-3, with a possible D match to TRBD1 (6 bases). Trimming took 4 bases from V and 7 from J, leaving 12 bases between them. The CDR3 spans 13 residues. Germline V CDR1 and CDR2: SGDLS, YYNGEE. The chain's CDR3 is CASSKKGENTIYF. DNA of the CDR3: TGTGCCAGCAGCAAAAAGGGGGAGAACACCATATATTTT. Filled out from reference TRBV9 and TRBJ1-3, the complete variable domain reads DSGVTQTPKHLITATGQRVTLRCSPRSGDLSVYWYQQSLDQGLQFLIQYYNGEERAKGNILERFSAQQFPDLHSELNLSSLELGDSALYFCASSKKGENTIYFGEGSWLTVV.

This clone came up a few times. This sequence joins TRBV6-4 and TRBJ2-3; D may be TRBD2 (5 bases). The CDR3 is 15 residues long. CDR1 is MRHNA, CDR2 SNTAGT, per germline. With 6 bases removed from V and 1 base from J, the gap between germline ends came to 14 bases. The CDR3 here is CASSQAAEGTDTQYF. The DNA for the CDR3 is TGTGCCAGCAGCCAAGCGGCGGAGGGCACAGATACGCAGTATTTT.

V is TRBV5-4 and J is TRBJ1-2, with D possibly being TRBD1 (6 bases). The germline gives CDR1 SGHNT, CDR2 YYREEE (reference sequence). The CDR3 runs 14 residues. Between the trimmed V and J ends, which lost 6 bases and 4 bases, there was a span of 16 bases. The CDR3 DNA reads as TGTGCCAGCAAGCCGGGGGGGGCGGCCTATGGCTACACCTTC. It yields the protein CASKPGGAAYGYTF.

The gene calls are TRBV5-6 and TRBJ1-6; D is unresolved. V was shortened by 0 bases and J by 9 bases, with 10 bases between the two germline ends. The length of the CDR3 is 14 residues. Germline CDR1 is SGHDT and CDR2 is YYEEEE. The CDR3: CASSLARGTSPLHF. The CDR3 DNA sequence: TGTGCCAGCAGCTTGGCACGAGGAACTTCACCCCTCCACTTT.

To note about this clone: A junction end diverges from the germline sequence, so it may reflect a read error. Written as DNA, the CDR3 is TGTGCCAGCACCTTAGGACTTAGCGGGGTGACTCCACAGTTCTTC. It yields the protein CASTLGLSGVTPQFF. This rearrangement joins TRBV7-2 to TRBJ2-1; 8 bases are a match to TRBD2. Germline assignment: CDR1 SGHTA and CDR2 FQGNSA. The CDR3 totals 15 residues.